The entry below describes one T cell receptor beta chain. The target antigen is unknown. Trimming cost V 4 bases and J 3 bases, with 13 bases left between them. The CDR3 covers 14 residues. Germline V gene data show CDR1 as SQVTM and CDR2 as ANQGSEA. The repertoire was sequenced with immunoSEQ multiplex PCR; TCRdb's copy has only in-frame clones and lacks some. The sample shows roughly 640,000 clones, 97% of them seen only once. The sample belongs to a study of shared clonotypes between healthy human individuals. Overall study findings and caveats: Naive subsets, compared against memory subsets, generally had larger estimated richness values.

The clonotype originates from a woman in her twenties or thirties in good health. The sample was naive CD4+ T cells sorted from blood. The subset is: CD45RA+ positively selected. The chain joins TRBV29-1 to TRBJ2-1, with D maybe TRBD2 (6 bases). DNA of the CDR3: TGCAGCGTTGGTAGGAGGGCCCTCTACAATGAGCAGTTCTTC. Protein product: CSVGRRALYNEQFF.